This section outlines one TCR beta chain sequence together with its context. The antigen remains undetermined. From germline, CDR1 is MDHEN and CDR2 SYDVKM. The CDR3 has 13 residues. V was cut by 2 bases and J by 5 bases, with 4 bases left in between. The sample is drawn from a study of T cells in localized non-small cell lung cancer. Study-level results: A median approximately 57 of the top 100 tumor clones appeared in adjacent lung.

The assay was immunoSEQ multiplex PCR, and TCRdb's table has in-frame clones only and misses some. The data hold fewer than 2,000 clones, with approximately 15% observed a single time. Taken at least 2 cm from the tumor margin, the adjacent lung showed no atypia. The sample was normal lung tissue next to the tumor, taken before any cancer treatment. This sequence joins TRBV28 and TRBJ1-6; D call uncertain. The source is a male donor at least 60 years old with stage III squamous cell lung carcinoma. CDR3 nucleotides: TGTGCCAGCAGTTTAGATCATAATTCACCCCTCCACTTT. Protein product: CASSLDHNSPLHF.